Listed below are T cell receptor beta chains from one sample, sequenced in a study of T cell responses to AZD1222 COVID-19 vaccine. Generated by immunoSEQ multiplex PCR, the TCRdb table keeps only in-frame clones and is missing some. The profile shows approximately 170,000 clones, approximately 93% of them singletons. The material sequenced was peripheral blood, taken on day 0 of AZD1222 vaccination. These receptors were taken from an adult in good health. CDR3s leave out the opening cysteine and the closing phenylalanine or tryptophan. D genes are given only for firm matches.

J,V,D,CDR3
TRBJ2-1,TRBV5-8,.,ASSLTRTSYNEQF
TRBJ1-5,TRBV7-2,.,ASSLWTASNQPQH
TRBJ2-1,TRBV6-5,.,ASRAPWNEQF
TRBJ1-4,TRBV29-1,.,SVQGGNEKLF
TRBJ2-1,TRBV6-5,.,ASLAGGRQF
TRBJ2-2,TRBV5-1,TRBD1,ASSFGQGWAGELF
TRBJ1-3,TRBV2,.,ASSEMAVSGNTIY
TRBJ1-4,TRBV2,TRBD1,ASTNRGGEKLF
TRBJ2-7,TRBV27,TRBD2,ASSGTSGRYEQY
TRBJ1-2,TRBV2,.,ASSDLQYYGYT
TRBJ2-3,TRBV5-1,.,ASSRGGGTDTQY
TRBJ2-1,TRBV6-5,TRBD1,ASSPSGTGYNEQF
TRBJ2-1,TRBV11-1,TRBD2,ASSSTGLAHEQF
TRBJ2-1,TRBV10-2,TRBD2,ASSLAGGPNEQF
TRBJ1-5,TRBV6-6,.,ASTQSNQPQH
TRBJ1-4,TRBV2,TRBD1,ASSGPTGQGAWEKLF
TRBJ2-7,TRBV6-5,.,ASSPLPGVYEQY
TRBJ1-5,TRBV6-5,.,ASSYIPRSSNQPQH
TRBJ2-3,TRBV5-8,.,ASSLDPAPSTDTQY
TRBJ1-2,TRBV19,.,ASSIPRLYGYT
TRBJ1-1,TRBV4-1,.,ASSQSENFLLMNTEAF
TRBJ1-1,TRBV3-1/TRBV3-2,.,ASSQEGMSEAF
TRBJ1-5,TRBV6-5,.,ASSYSSHQPQH
TRBJ2-3,TRBV29-1,.,SVEDRVGTDTQY
TRBJ2-7,TRBV6-5,TRBD2,AIAGGSSYEQY
TRBJ1-2,TRBV19,.,ASSIDSAGVILYGYT
TRBJ2-3,TRBV6-2/TRBV6-3,.,ASSNSGVAQY
TRBJ2-5,TRBV4-2,TRBD2,ASSPSGAAGGQETQY
TRBJ2-3,TRBV5-1,TRBD2,ASSSGASGRATDTQY
TRBJ1-2,TRBV2,.,ASSWGFEGPYGYT
TRBJ2-1,TRBV27,.,ASTVGAGYYNEQF
TRBJ1-2,TRBV29-1,.,SVDSGAGRMDGYT
TRBJ1-2,TRBV30,TRBD1,AWSPGGSGYT
TRBJ2-1,TRBV2,TRBD2,ATPGASGGAWVNEQF
TRBJ1-2,TRBV12-3/TRBV12-4,.,ASSRGQIYGYT
TRBJ2-7,TRBV20-1,.,SASMTSSFSYEQY
TRBJ1-3,TRBV19,.,ASSIVTGTSGNTIY
TRBJ1-1,TRBV28,.,ASSLRAEAF
TRBJ1-3,TRBV9,.,ASSVATRGTGNTIY
TRBJ1-2,TRBV18,.,ASSAQPGSYGYT
TRBJ2-7,TRBV5-1,TRBD2,ASSSLAGIDYEQY
TRBJ1-3,TRBV9,.,ASSVGGGGGDTIY
TRBJ1-5,TRBV6-5,.,ASRGSVETPSG
TRBJ2-7,TRBV13,TRBD2,ASSLEVAGAYEQY
TRBJ1-2,TRBV5-1,.,ASSPAGVRSLGGNYGYT
TRBJ1-2,TRBV27,TRBD1,ASSFGTAYGYT
TRBJ1-2,TRBV4-1,.,ASSFQGPFFYGYT
TRBJ1-4,TRBV11-2,.,ASSYTTGREEKLF
TRBJ1-2,TRBV2,.,ASRNDNYGYT
TRBJ2-3,TRBV7-6,.,ASTAGAGGTDTQY
TRBJ1-2,TRBV7-9,.,ASSQGHPGYT
TRBJ1-5,TRBV7-2,.,ASSPGYNQPQH